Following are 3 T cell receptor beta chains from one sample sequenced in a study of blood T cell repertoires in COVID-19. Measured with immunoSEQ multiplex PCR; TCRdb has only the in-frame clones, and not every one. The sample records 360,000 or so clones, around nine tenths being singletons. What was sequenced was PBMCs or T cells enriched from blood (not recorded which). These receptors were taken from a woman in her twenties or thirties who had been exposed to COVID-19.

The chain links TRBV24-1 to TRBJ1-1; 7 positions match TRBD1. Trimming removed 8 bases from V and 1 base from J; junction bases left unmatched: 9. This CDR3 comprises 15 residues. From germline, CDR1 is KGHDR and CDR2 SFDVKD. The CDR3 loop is CATTSGTGANTEAFF. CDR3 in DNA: TGTGCCACCACCTCGGGTACAGGGGCGAACACTGAAGCTTTCTTT.

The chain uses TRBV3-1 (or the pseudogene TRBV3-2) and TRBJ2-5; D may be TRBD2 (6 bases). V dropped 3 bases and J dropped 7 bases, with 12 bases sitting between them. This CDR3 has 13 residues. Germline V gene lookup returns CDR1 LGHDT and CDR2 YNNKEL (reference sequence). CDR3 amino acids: CASSQLGLGTQYF. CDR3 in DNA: TGTGCCAGCAGCCAGTTGGGACTGGGGACCCAGTACTTC.

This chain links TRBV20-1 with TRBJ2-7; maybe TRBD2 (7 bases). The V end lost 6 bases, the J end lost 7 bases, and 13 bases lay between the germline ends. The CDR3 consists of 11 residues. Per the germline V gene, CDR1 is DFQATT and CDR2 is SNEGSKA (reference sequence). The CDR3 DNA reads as TGCAGTGCCCTGGGAGGGGGGGAGCAGTACTTC. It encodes CSALGGGEQYF.